The 20 T cell receptor beta chains below were found in one sample sequenced in a study of patients and donors after allogeneic stem cell transplantation. TCRdb independently ran MiXCR on the RT-PCR reads; one entry per CDR3 protein. In the table there are approximately 11,000 distinct CDR3 sequences, 20% to 25% of which are singletons. Sequences were obtained from blood, either unsorted or a sorted T cell fraction (not recorded which). These receptor sequences come from a human donor who was either an allogeneic HSCT recipient or a stem cell or donor lymphocyte infusion donor (not recorded which). It is not recorded whose cells these are; they may come from a transplant donor.

This clonotype was counted a few times. The V call is TRBV7-9, the J call TRBJ1-1; TRBD1 is a possible D gene (6 bases). The germline gives CDR1 SEHNR, CDR2 FQNEAQ (reference sequence). The CDR3 loop spans 15 amino acids. Trimming removed 4 bases at V and 4 bases at J, with 16 bases between. Here the CDR3 reads CASSSAAGAVTEAFF. CDR3 in DNA: TGTGCCAGCAGCTCGGCGGCAGGGGCTGTCACTGAAGCTTTCTTT.

By frequency in the sample, this clonotype is medium-sized. This chain joins TRBV7-2 and TRBJ2-1; D not resolved. V was clipped by 4 bases and J by 8 bases, with 15 bases between them. CDR1 SGHTA and CDR2 FQGNSA come from the germline V gene. CDR3 size: 14 residues. The CDR3 DNA is TGTGCCAGCAGCTCCCAACCCGCAAATTATGAGCAGTTCTTC. Its protein is CASSSQPANYEQFF.

The rearrangement uses TRBV10-3 and TRBJ2-6; no firm D call. The CDR3 runs 14 residues. Germline lookup yields CDR1 ENHRY and CDR2 SYGVKD. With 4 bases removed from V and 1 base from J, the gap between germline ends came to 5 bases. The CDR3 DNA follows: TGTGCCATCAGTGGTGAATCTGGGGCCAACGTCCTGACTTTC. It translates to CAISGESGANVLTF.

On this clonotype itself: A clone one base away is much larger, so this may be a read error. The genes are TRBV20-1 and TRBJ2-3, with 13 bases matching TRBD2. The CDR3 has 16 amino acids. Germline values: CDR1 DFQATT, CDR2 SNEGSKA (reference sequence). This CDR3 reads CSASKTSGGRTDTRYF. The DNA for the CDR3 is TGCAGTGCTAGCAAGACTAGCGGGGGGCGCACAGATACGCGGTATTTT.

Ten or more counts support this clonotype. The chain combines TRBV6-6 with TRBJ1-1, with 7 bases lining up with TRBD1. This CDR3 has 14 residues. V dropped 6 bases and J dropped 4; count of bases not matched to a gene: 8. CDR1 MNHNY and CDR2 SVGAGI come from the germline V gene (reference sequence). The CDR3 here is CASRETGQVTEAFF. CDR3 sequence (DNA): TGTGCCAGCAGAGAGACAGGGCAGGTCACTGAAGCTTTCTTT.

The chain links TRBV6-5 to TRBJ1-4; tentatively, D is TRBD1 (5 bases). The V end lost 1 base, the J end lost 8 bases, and 11 bases lay between the germline ends. The CDR3 length is 14 residues. Germline V gene sequence: CDR1 MNHEY, CDR2 SVGAGI. The CDR3 loop reads CASSYWQGDEKLFF. The CDR3 DNA follows: TGTGCCAGCAGTTACTGGCAAGGGGACGAAAAACTGTTTTTT.

This clonotype was seen only a few times. The chain carries TRBV20-1 and TRBJ2-7; a possible D gene is TRBD2 (7 bases). Trimming stripped 2 bases from V and 6 bases from J, with 14 bases between. CDR1 DFQATT and CDR2 SNEGSKA come from the germline V gene (reference sequence). This CDR3 is 13 amino acids long. CDR3 region: CSARPPGGREQYF. CDR3 in DNA: TGCAGTGCTAGACCCCCCGGGGGGCGCGAGCAGTACTTC.

This clonotype was seen ten or more times. CDR3 loop: CASSPEGRTGGNTEAFF. CDR3 in DNA: TGTGCCAGCAGCCCCGAGGGTAGGACGGGTGGTAACACTGAAGCTTTCTTT. The rearrangement joins TRBV3-1 to TRBJ1-1; D remains unclear. The ends were cut back, 4 bases at V and 2 bases at J, with 20 bases in the middle. Germline loops: CDR1 LGHDT, CDR2 YNNKEL (reference sequence). The CDR3 has 17 residues.

This clonotype came up a few times. This sequence joins TRBV24-1 and TRBJ2-5; 7 bases are a match to TRBD2. Germline CDR1 reads KGHDR; CDR2 reads SFDVKD. Trimming took 2 bases from V and 5 from J; bases not matched to a gene: 4. CDR3 length: 14 residues. The CDR3 region has the DNA TGTGCCACCAGTGATTCCCGGGGGGTCGAGACCCAGTACTTC. It codes for CATSDSRGVETQYF.

The sample holds a few counts of this clonotype. The rearrangement uses TRBV12-3 or TRBV12-4 and TRBJ2-5; no reliable D call. The CDR3 extends over 13 amino acids. The V and J ends lost 2 bases and 3 bases respectively, with 7 bases between them. The CDR3 region has the DNA TGTGCCAGCAGTTTAAACGCCGAAGAGACCCAGTACTTC. The encoded protein is CASSLNAEETQYF.

This clonotype was counted between two and nine times. This rearrangement joins TRBV4-2 to TRBJ1-2, with D tentatively TRBD1 (6 bases). Germline V gives CDR1 LGHNA, CDR2 YNFKEQ. The CDR3 has 15 residues. Trimming removed 3 bases from V and 4 bases from J, with 15 bases in between. CDR3 in amino acids: CASSQGAETTYGYTF. CDR3 in DNA: TGTGCCAGCAGCCAGGGGGCAGAAACAACCTATGGCTACACCTTC.

This clonotype was counted a few times. This chain links TRBV6-1 with TRBJ2-1; the D gene is possibly TRBD2 (5 bases). The germline V gene encodes CDR1 MNHNS and CDR2 SASEGT. Between the trimmed V and J ends, which lost 5 bases and 0 bases, there was a span of 8 bases. This CDR3 comprises 14 residues. CDR3 nucleotide sequence: TGTGCCAGCAGTACGGGGAGCTCCTACAATGAGCAGTTCTTC. Translated, it gives CASSTGSSYNEQFF.

J is TRBJ2-5 and V is TRBV18; no firm D call. Per the germline V gene, CDR1 is KGHSH and CDR2 is LQKENI. The V end was cut by 3 bases, the J end by 1 base, with 9 bases between. CDR3 size: 14 residues. In DNA, the CDR3 is TGTGCCAGCTCACCTGGGCAGACCCAAGAGACCCAGTACTTC. It codes for CASSPGQTQETQYF.

This chain joins TRBV20-1 and TRBJ1-2; D gene uncertain. Germline values: CDR1 DFQATT, CDR2 SNEGSKA (reference sequence). V was clipped by 0 bases and J by 4 bases, with 6 bases between them. This CDR3 region has 12 residues. In DNA form, the CDR3 reads TGCAGTGCTAGAGATCGTCTCTATGGCTACACCTTC. This translates into CSARDRLYGYTF.

This clonotype has a count of ten or more. The chain employs TRBV20-1 and TRBJ1-5, with D hard to call. This CDR3 is 13 amino acids long. CDR1 DFQATT and CDR2 SNEGSKA come from the germline V gene (reference sequence). V lost 3 bases, J lost 1 base, and 7 bases lay in between. The CDR3 reads CSASFGSNQPQHF. In nucleotides, the CDR3 is TGCAGTGCTAGTTTCGGGAGCAATCAGCCCCAGCATTTT.

This clonotype was counted a single time. The V gene is TRBV12-3 or TRBV12-4, the J gene TRBJ2-2, with D perhaps matching TRBD1 (5 bases). V lost 3 bases and J lost 8, with 13 bases in between. This CDR3 has 14 amino acids. CDR3 sequence (DNA): TGTGCCAGCAGTTTGGGTACAGGCCCAGGGGAGCTGTTTTTT. Amino acid sequence: CASSLGTGPGELFF.

V is TRBV20-1 and J is TRBJ2-7; D not resolved. Trimming stripped 3 bases from V and 3 bases from J, with 12 bases between. The germline CDR1 and CDR2 sequences are DFQATT and SNEGSKA (reference sequence). The CDR3 length is 13 residues. CDR3 loop: CSASAPTIYEQYF. The DNA for the CDR3 is TGCAGTGCTAGTGCCCCCACAATCTACGAGCAGTACTTC.

This clonotype was picked up a small number of times. The rearrangement links TRBV5-8 to TRBJ1-3; no clear D gene. From germline, CDR1 is SGHTS and CDR2 YDEGEE. The CDR3 covers 14 residues. V was cut by 2 bases and J by 3 bases, with 9 bases left in between. CDR3 protein: CASSFLENGNTIYF. The CDR3 DNA reads TGTGCCAGCAGCTTCTTAGAGAATGGAAACACCATATATTTT.

The table lists this clonotype with many counts. The gene calls are TRBV4-3 and TRBJ1-4, with D hard to call. This CDR3 has 18 amino acids. The germline V and J ends were trimmed by 1 base and 0 bases, with 15 bases remaining between them. Per the germline V gene, CDR1 is LGHNA and CDR2 is YSLEER. DNA for the CDR3: TGCGCCAGCAGCCAAGGGAGTACGGTGACATCAACTAATGAAAAACTGTTTTTT. Translated: CASSQGSTVTSTNEKLFF.

The rearrangement uses TRBV6-2 or TRBV6-3 and TRBJ1-4, with a possible D match to TRBD1 (5 bases). Germline lookup yields CDR1 MNHEY and CDR2 SVGEGT. The CDR3 extends over 17 amino acids. V lost 4 bases, J lost 8 bases, and 23 bases lay in between. CDR3 DNA sequence: TGTGCCAGCAGTTTGGTGCAGGGCTCAGACTCGGGAGAAAAACTGTTTTTT. Amino acid sequence: CASSLVQGSDSGEKLFF.